The entry that follows covers one TCR beta chain sequence. The length of the CDR3 is 17 residues. With V trimmed by 0 bases and J by 4 bases, 12 bases remained unmatched. CDR1 LGHNA and CDR2 YSLEER come from the germline V gene. This specimen belongs to a study of CD8 T cells in Susac syndrome. CD8+ and CD4+ T cells circulating in blood were sequenced for TCR beta. Treatment-naive patients with stable or active relapsing-remitting disease served as multiple sclerosis controls. About 0.5 to 1 ug RNA was reverse transcribed with random hexamers. TCRdb called the immunoSEQ multiplex PCR reads again in MiXCR, with one record for every CDR3 protein. The sample has approximately 300,000 distinct CDR3 sequences; roughly 90% are singletons.

This chain joins TRBV4-3 and TRBJ2-7; the match to TRBD2 covers 7 bases. The clonotype was recovered from a human donor with multiple sclerosis. The sample was CD8+ T cells from PBMCs. The CDR3 is CASSQEWQRDLAYEQYF. The CDR3 coding sequence is TGCGCCAGCAGCCAAGAGTGGCAGCGGGATCTTGCGTACGAGCAGTACTTC.